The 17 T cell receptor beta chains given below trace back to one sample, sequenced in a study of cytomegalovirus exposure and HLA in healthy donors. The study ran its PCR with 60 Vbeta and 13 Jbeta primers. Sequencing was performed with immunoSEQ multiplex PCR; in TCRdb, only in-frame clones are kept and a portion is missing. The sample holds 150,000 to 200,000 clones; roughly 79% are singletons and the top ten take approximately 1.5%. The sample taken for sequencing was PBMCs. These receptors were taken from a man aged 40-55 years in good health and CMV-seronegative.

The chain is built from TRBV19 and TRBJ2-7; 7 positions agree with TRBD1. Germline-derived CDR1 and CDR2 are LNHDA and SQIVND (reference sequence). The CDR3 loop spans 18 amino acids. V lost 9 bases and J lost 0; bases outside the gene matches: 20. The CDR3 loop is CARESGTEIPLSSYEQYV. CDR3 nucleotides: TGTGCCAGGGAGTCCGGGACAGAGATACCATTAAGCTCCTACGAGCAGTACGTC.

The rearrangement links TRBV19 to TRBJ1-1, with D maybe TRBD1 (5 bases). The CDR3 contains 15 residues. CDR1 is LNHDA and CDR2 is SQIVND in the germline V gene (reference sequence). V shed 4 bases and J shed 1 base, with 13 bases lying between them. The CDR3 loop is CASSTVGVGNTEAFF. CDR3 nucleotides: TGTGCCAGTAGTACAGTAGGGGTGGGGAACACTGAAGCTTTCTTT.

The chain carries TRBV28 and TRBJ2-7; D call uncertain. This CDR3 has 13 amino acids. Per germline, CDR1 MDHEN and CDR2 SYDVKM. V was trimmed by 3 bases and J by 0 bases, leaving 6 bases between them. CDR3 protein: CASSFGFSYEQYF. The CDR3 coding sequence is TGTGCCAGCAGTTTCGGGTTCTCCTACGAGCAGTACTTC. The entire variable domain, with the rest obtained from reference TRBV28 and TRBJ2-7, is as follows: DVKVTQSSRYLVKRTGEKVFLECVQDMDHENMFWYRQDPGLGLRLIYFSYDVKMKEKGDIPEGYSVSREKKERFSLILESASTNQTSMYLCASSFGFSYEQYFGPGTRLTVT.

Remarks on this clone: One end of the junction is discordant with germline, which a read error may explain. The CDR3 protein is CASREGEGWETQYF. The CDR3 nucleotides are TGTGCCAGCAGGGAAGGGGAGGGATGGGAGACCCAGTACTTC. V usage is TRBV6-1 and J usage is TRBJ2-5; 7 nucleotides line up with TRBD2. CDR3 size: 14 residues. The germline V gene has CDR1 MNHNS and CDR2 SASEGT.

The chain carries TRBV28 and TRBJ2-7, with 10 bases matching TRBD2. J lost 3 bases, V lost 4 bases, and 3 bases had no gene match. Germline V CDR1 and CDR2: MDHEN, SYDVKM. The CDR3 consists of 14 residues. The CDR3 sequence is CASSWTSGGYEQYF. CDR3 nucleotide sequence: TGTGCCAGCAGTTGGACTAGCGGAGGCTACGAGCAGTACTTC.

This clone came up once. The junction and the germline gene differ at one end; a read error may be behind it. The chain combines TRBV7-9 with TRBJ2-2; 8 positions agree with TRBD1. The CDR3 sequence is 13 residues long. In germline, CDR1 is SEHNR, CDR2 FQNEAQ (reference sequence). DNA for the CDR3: TGTTCCAGCAGAGACAGGGGCACCGGGGAGCTGTTTTTT. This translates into CSSRDRGTGELFF.

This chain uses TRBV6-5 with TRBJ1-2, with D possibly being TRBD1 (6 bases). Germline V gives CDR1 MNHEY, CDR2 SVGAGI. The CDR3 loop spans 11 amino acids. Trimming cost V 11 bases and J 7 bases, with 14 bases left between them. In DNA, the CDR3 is TGTGCCGGGAGGGGGGAGCGTGGCTACACCTTC. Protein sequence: CAGRGERGYTF.

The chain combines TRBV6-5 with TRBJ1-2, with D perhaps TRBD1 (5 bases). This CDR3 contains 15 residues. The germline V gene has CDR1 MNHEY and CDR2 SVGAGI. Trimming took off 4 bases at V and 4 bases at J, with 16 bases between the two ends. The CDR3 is CASSWGPTETYGYTF. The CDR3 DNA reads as TGTGCCAGCAGTTGGGGCCCGACAGAGACCTATGGCTACACCTTC.

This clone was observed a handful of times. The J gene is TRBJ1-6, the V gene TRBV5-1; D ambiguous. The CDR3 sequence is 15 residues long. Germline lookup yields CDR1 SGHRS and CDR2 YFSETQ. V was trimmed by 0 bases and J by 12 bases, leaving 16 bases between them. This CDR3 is CASSLAAVTLRPLHF. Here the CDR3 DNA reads TGCGCCAGCAGCTTGGCCGCAGTTACGCTTCGACCCCTCCACTTT.

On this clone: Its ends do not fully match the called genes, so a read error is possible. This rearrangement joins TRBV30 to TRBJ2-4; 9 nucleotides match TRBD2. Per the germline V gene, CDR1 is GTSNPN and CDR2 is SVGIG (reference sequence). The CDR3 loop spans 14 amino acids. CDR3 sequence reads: CAWTLAGLKNSQYF. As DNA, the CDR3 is TGTGCCTGGACACTAGCGGGTCTCAAAAACAGTCAGTACTTC.

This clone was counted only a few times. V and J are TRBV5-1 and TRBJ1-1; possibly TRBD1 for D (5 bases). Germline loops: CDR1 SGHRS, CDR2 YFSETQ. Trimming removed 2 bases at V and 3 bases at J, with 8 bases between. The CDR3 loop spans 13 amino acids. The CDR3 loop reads CASSLQVYTEAFF. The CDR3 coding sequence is TGCGCCAGCAGCTTACAGGTGTACACTGAAGCTTTCTTT.

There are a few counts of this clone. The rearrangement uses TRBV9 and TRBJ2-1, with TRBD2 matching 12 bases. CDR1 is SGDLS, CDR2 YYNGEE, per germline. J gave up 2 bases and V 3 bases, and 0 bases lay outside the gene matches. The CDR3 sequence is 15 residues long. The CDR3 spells CASSGTSGAYNEQFF. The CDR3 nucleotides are TGTGCCAGCAGCGGGACTAGCGGGGCCTACAATGAGCAGTTCTTC. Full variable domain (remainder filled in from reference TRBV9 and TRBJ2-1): DSGVTQTPKHLITATGQRVTLRCSPRSGDLSVYWYQQSLDQGLQFLIQYYNGEERAKGNILERFSAQQFPDLHSELNLSSLELGDSALYFCASSGTSGAYNEQFFGPGTRLTVL.

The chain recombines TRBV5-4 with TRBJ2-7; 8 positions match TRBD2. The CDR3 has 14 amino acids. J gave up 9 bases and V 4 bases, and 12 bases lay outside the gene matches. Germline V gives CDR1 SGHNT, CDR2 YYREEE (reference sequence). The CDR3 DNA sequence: TGTGCCAGCAGCCGGCACAAGCGGGAGTGTGGGCAGTACGTC. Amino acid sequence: CASSRHKRECGQYV.

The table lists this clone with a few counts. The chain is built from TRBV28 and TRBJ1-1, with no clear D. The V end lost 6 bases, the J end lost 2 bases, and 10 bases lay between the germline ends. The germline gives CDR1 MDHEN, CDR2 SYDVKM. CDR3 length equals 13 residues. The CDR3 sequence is CASSEARNTEAFF. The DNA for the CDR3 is TGTGCCAGCAGCGAGGCCAGAAACACTGAAGCTTTCTTT.

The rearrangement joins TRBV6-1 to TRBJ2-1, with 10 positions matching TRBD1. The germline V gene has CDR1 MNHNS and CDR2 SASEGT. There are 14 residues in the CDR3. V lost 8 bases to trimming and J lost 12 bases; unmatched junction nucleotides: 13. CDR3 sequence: CASSGTGVNRAQFF. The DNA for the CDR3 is TGTGCCAGCTCCGGGACAGGGGTAAACCGAGCGCAGTTCTTC.

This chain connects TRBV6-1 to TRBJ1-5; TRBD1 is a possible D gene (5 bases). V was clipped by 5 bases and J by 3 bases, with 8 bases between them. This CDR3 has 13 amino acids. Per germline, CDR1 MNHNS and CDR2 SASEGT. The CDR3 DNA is TGTGCCAGCAGTCAACAGGCCAATCAGCCCCAGCATTTT. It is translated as CASSQQANQPQHF.

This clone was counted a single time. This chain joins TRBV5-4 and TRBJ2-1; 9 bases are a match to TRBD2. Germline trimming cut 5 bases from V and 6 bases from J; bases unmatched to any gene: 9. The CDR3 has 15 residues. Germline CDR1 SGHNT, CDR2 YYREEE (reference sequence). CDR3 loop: CASSSSGRRGNEQFF. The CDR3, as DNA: TGTGCCAGCAGTTCAAGCGGGAGGCGGGGCAATGAGCAGTTCTTC.